The 17 T cell receptor beta chains below were found in one sample sequenced in a study of T-cell reconstitution after alpha-beta-depleted transplantation in children. Using unique molecular identifiers, the investigators prepared the TCRbeta library. TCRdb passed the PCR reads through MiXCR, listing each CDR3 protein once. The sample holds around 500,000 distinct CDR3 sequences, roughly 24% seen once. Here the sequenced sample was PBMCs, mostly from graft donor cells, taken 360 days after TCRalphabeta/CD19-depleted stem cell transplant. The receptors originated from a boy in the first two years of life who had a stem cell transplant for acute myeloid leukemia, so the T cells may come from the graft donor.

V usage is TRBV12-3 or TRBV12-4 and J usage is TRBJ1-2; D remains unclear. The germline V and J ends were trimmed by 3 bases and 2 bases, with 7 bases remaining between them. The CDR3 sequence is 13 residues long. As DNA, the CDR3 is TGTGCCAGCAGTTTGACACCCAACTATGGCTACACCTTC. It encodes CASSLTPNYGYTF.

This clonotype came up many times. The rearrangement links TRBV20-1 to TRBJ1-2; no clear D gene. The germline V gene has CDR1 DFQATT and CDR2 SNEGSKA (reference sequence). The CDR3 totals 12 residues. Between the trimmed V and J ends, which lost 3 bases and 4 bases, there was a span of 9 bases. The CDR3 bases are TGCAGTGCTAGTCCAGGCCTCTATGGCTACACCTTC. The encoded protein is CSASPGLYGYTF.

This chain uses TRBV28 with TRBJ2-5, with 15 bases lining up with TRBD2. The CDR3 extends over 18 amino acids. Looked up from germline, CDR1 is MDHEN and CDR2 is SYDVKM. The V segment lost 3 bases and the J segment 2 bases; nucleotides outside the gene matches: 7. Here the CDR3 reads CASSFPGLAGGIQETQYF. In nucleotides, the CDR3 is TGTGCCAGCAGTTTTCCCGGACTAGCGGGGGGGATACAAGAGACCCAGTACTTC.

The gene calls are TRBV7-2 and TRBJ2-5; D ambiguous. This CDR3 contains 14 residues. Trimming took 5 bases from V and 4 from J, leaving 14 bases between them. Germline V gene data show CDR1 as SGHTA and CDR2 as FQGNSA. This CDR3 is CASSPAPPRETQYF. CDR3 nucleotides: TGTGCCAGCAGCCCCGCTCCCCCAAGAGAGACCCAGTACTTC.

In its sample, this clonotype was seen many times. The J gene is TRBJ2-7, the V gene TRBV2, with D possibly being TRBD1 (5 bases). The V gene's germline CDR1 is SNHLY and CDR2 FYNNEI. The CDR3 extends over 13 amino acids. Trimming removed 8 bases from V and 0 bases from J, with 11 bases in between. CDR3 in DNA: TGTGCCAGCGGGGCAAGGAGCTCCTACGAGCAGTACTTC. Translated: CASGARSSYEQYF. The whole variable domain, remainder taken from reference TRBV2 and TRBJ2-7, is EPEVTQTPSHQVTQMGQEVILRCVPISNHLYFYWYRQILGQKVEFLVSFYNNEISEKSEIFDDQFSVERPDGSNFTLKIRSTKLEDSAMYFCASGARSSYEQYFGPGTRLTVT.

This clonotype was counted at least ten times. V usage is TRBV3-1 and J usage is TRBJ2-1, with D perhaps being TRBD1 or TRBD2 (5 bases each). CDR1 is LGHDT, CDR2 YNNKEL, per germline (reference sequence). V was cut by 5 bases and J by 2 bases, with 22 bases left in between. This CDR3 is 18 amino acids long. The CDR3 nucleotides read TGTGCCAGCAGCTACGGCTGGGGTGGGCTGGGGGCCTACAATGAGCAGTTCTTC. Translating it yields CASSYGWGGLGAYNEQFF.

This clonotype turned up a few times. The genes are TRBV12-3 or TRBV12-4 and TRBJ2-2; D perhaps matches TRBD1 (7 bases). This CDR3 contains 13 residues. V lost 10 bases and J 6 bases, leaving 15 bases between the germline ends. The CDR3 DNA sequence: TGTGCCACATCCAGGGGGGCCCCCGGGGAGCTGTTTTTT. Translated, it gives CATSRGAPGELFF.

This clonotype appeared many times. V gene TRBV7-2 combines with J gene TRBJ2-7; TRBD2 is a possible D gene (5 bases). V was trimmed by 5 bases and J by 1 base, leaving 15 bases between them. Germline V gene data show CDR1 as SGHTA and CDR2 as FQGNSA. The CDR3 has 15 amino acids. CDR3 amino acids: CASSHAGVISYEQYF. Here the CDR3 DNA reads TGTGCCAGCAGCCACGCCGGGGTAATATCCTACGAGCAGTACTTC.

The chain recombines TRBV20-1 with TRBJ2-5; TRBD1 agrees at 7 bases. The trim removed 7 bases at V and 5 bases at J, leaving 10 bases unmatched. CDR1 is DFQATT and CDR2 is SNEGSKA in the germline V gene (reference sequence). CDR3 size: 13 residues. The CDR3 protein is CSVWDSLGETQYF. The CDR3 nucleotides are TGCAGTGTTTGGGACAGTCTCGGGGAGACCCAGTACTTC.

A few counts support this clonotype. The V gene is TRBV7-2, the J gene TRBJ1-6; D ambiguous. V was cut by 1 base and J by 2 bases, with 6 bases left in between. The CDR3 runs 15 residues. The germline CDR1 and CDR2 sequences are SGHTA and FQGNSA. This chain's CDR3 is CASSLDGTYNSPLHF. CDR3 nucleotides: TGTGCCAGCAGCTTAGATGGGACCTATAATTCACCCCTCCACTTT.

This clonotype was recorded many times. The rearrangement links TRBV12-3 or TRBV12-4 to TRBJ1-1; D gene uncertain. The CDR3 totals 14 residues. Deletions cut 1 base from V and 2 bases from J, with 8 bases between. Here the CDR3 reads CASSLGSENTEAFF. CDR3 coding DNA: TGTGCCAGCAGTTTAGGCTCTGAAAACACTGAAGCTTTCTTT.

The genes are TRBV12-3 or TRBV12-4 and TRBJ1-4, with a possible D match to TRBD1 (5 bases). The CDR3 totals 15 residues. The V end was cut by 6 bases, the J end by 8 bases, with 19 bases between. The CDR3 DNA reads as TGTGCCAGCAGCCGAATGCCGGGACTGACCGAAAAACTGTTTTTT. Translated: CASSRMPGLTEKLFF.

This clonotype was found many times. The chain couples TRBV7-2 to TRBJ2-3; no firm D call. V lost 2 bases, J lost 4 bases, and 7 bases lay in between. This CDR3 spans 13 amino acids. Germline V lookup: CDR1 SGHTA, CDR2 FQGNSA. The CDR3 bases are TGTGCCAGCAGCTTACCAGGATCAGATACGCAGTATTTT. It yields the protein CASSLPGSDTQYF.

The gene calls are TRBV20-1 and TRBJ2-5, with D possibly TRBD1 on 5 matching bases. Germline V lookup: CDR1 DFQATT, CDR2 SNEGSKA (reference sequence). V lost 5 bases and J 6 bases, leaving 13 bases between the germline ends. The CDR3 sequence is 12 residues long. CDR3 in DNA: TGCAGTGCTCCCTGGGGCAGCCAGACCCAGTACTTC. It specifies CSAPWGSQTQYF.

The sample holds many counts of this clonotype. The chain has TRBV20-1 and TRBJ1-1; the D is unclear. CDR3 size: 13 residues. Trimming removed 0 bases from V and 7 bases from J, with 12 bases in between. Germline V gene lookup returns CDR1 DFQATT and CDR2 SNEGSKA (reference sequence). The CDR3 coding sequence is TGCAGTGCTAGAGATCTGTCCGTAAATGAAGCTTTCTTT. It encodes CSARDLSVNEAFF.

Ten or more counts support this clonotype. The V gene is TRBV29-1, the J gene TRBJ2-5; TRBD2 might be the D (6 bases). The CDR3 length is 11 residues. The ends were cut back, 7 bases at V and 5 bases at J, with 11 bases in the middle. Per germline, CDR1 SQVTM and CDR2 ANQGSEA. The CDR3 region has the DNA TGCAGCGGGGACTGGATGGAGACCCAGTACTTC. It encodes CSGDWMETQYF.

This clonotype was recorded at least ten times. This chain joins TRBV5-1 and TRBJ2-5; D remains unclear. The germline CDR1 and CDR2 sequences are SGHRS and YFSETQ. Trimming pared 0 bases from V and 2 bases from J, leaving 8 bases between. The CDR3 is 14 residues long. CDR3: CASSLDSSQETQYF. The CDR3 bases are TGCGCCAGCAGCTTGGATTCTTCACAAGAGACCCAGTACTTC.